This T cell receptor (beta chain) was identified during a study of regulatory T cells in long-lasting Graves disease (dated by TCRdb to 2020 to 2022). The study in broad terms: Newly diagnosed Graves' disease patients had taken antithyroid drugs for less than 3 months. Patients with persistent Graves' disease were compared with patients with newly diagnosed Graves' disease using TCR sequencing and RNA sequencing of peripheral blood. The study took place in China and was registered as a clinical trial. TCR sequencing covered roughly 13 persistent and approximately 20 newly diagnosed Graves' disease patients, some 35 samples in total.

Points the paper makes about the study in general: Sequencing and analysis were restricted to the TCR beta chain. Preferential use of TRBV28, TRBJ1-2 and TRBJ2-5 was observed in persistent disease, whereas TRBV20-1 and TRBJ2-1 were favored in newly diagnosed disease. The authors acknowledged the small sample size as a limitation that may reduce accuracy. Patients with persistent disease shared more public clonotypes (approximately 2,500) than newly diagnosed patients did (around 1,000). Only peripheral blood was studied, because thyroid tissue, the primary lesion, was inaccessible. Compared with newly diagnosed patients, patients with persistent Graves' disease had lower TCR Shannon entropy and fewer highly expanded clones, which suggests clonal expansion.

The library was built by means of multiplex PCR. This sample was sequenced with an Illumina HiSeq 4000. iRepertoire HTBI primers and Arm-PCR amplification of CDR3 regions were used to construct TCR beta libraries. Before sequencing, the PCR products underwent gel purification. In the authors' own workflow: A total of roughly 65 TRBV and some 13 TRBJ segments were identified across samples and were used for gene usage analysis of CDR3 amino acid clonotypes. COPE and FqMerger were used to merge the filtered high-quality paired reads into contigs. BLAST was used to align contigs to IMGT TRBV, TRBD and TRBJ reference genes, with CDR3 defined following IMGT. Any clonotype with a frequency above 0.1% was classified as a highly expanded clone. Shannon entropy served as the measure of repertoire diversity, while the Gini coefficient captured V-J evenness. A clonotype found in more than one individual was treated as public. Clones were called with MiXCR by TCRdb after fastp trimmed the public reads at Q25, and only in-frame beta chains were retained. Entries are consolidated by CDR3 protein sequence, retaining the most common genes and DNA. TCRdb assigned the V and J calls; the authors' analysis was not used. This sample holds 550,000 to 650,000 distinct CDR3 sequences; roughly 16% were observed only once. The ten largest account for around 12% of the sample.

As encoded in the germline V gene, CDR1 is MDHEN while CDR2 is SYDVKM. V is cut back by 5 bases and J by 6 bases, with 12 bases in the junction unmatched. The CDR3 numbers 18 residues from cysteine through phenylalanine. The sequence is cut down to CDR3 DNA, 54 bases in frame from base 1. There are many counts of this clonotype. Its cognate antigen has yet to be identified. Nothing much larger sits one base from this clone, and base qualities are not available. The time point tag for this specimen amounts to: newly diagnosed GD, antithyroid drugs for less than 3 months. For both TCR sequencing and RNA sequencing, RNA was extracted from PBMCs using TRIzol. The diagnosis of Graves' disease followed American Thyroid Association guidelines. The patients came from an endocrinology department in Xi'an, China. From each patient, approximately 9 milliliters of peripheral blood was collected into an EDTA anticoagulant tube. PBMCs were isolated by Ficoll Paque Plus density gradient separation without further T cell sorting. An Agilent 2100 Bioanalyzer and agarose gel were used to check RNA quality, while a NanoDrop 2000 measured RNA concentration.

This sample also appeared in a second study, on T cells in Graves' hyperthyroidism and ophthalmopathy. In that second paper, the authors write: Stable Graves' hyperthyroidism was defined as the absence of progression to ophthalmopathy over 18 months of follow-up. Hyperthyroidism patients were newly diagnosed, had a disease duration of under 2 months, and were aged 18 to 65 years. The study excluded patients with uncontrolled infections, other autoimmune diseases, pregnancy or lactation. Diagnoses were based on clinical symptoms, serum thyroxine and TRAb, thyroid ultrasound and orbital computed tomography. For the first round of RT-PCR on the TCR CDR3, the HTBI primer set was used together with the Qiagen OneStep RT-PCR kit. Blood samples also contained most of the expanded thyroid clonotypes (frequency above 0.001), which suggests that blood repertoires may reflect thyroid immune responses. A model built on a 13 V-J signature distinguished ophthalmopathy from stable hyperthyroidism, reaching 87.88% sensitivity and about 81% specificity in cross-validation and 80%/75% in testing. In validation, the model predicted progression to ophthalmopathy with approximately 69% sensitivity and approximately 72% specificity, a median of approximately 6.5 months before onset. TCR V-J signatures able to tell the groups apart were searched for in a discovery cohort of 100 patients, of whom over 40 had Graves' ophthalmopathy and around 58 had stable Graves' hyperthyroidism. Whether ophthalmopathy could be predicted prospectively was tested in an independent validation cohort made up of 18 to 20 hyperthyroidism patients plus 17 patients who later progressed to ophthalmopathy. For training and testing, the approximately 92 patients in the discovery cohort were randomly divided in a 7:3 ratio. The study also compared thyroid tissue and blood T-cell repertoires from 5 to 7 Graves' hyperthyroidism patients. After sampling, hyperthyroidism patients received methimazole starting at 30 mg daily, and ophthalmopathy patients received high-dose intravenous methylprednisolone. Libraries were constructed in a second round of multiplex PCR, after which size selection and purification were carried out. Sequencing of the libraries was done on an Illumina HiSeq2000 using paired-end 100 bp reads. Raw data were processed with SOAPnuke, discarding reads with adapters, uncalled bases, mean Phred below 15, or no exact constant-primer or identifier match. COPE v1.2.5 was used to merge high-quality paired reads, and clonotypes were defined as unique nucleotide sequences. MiTCR v1.1 was used to align clonotypes to the IMGT TRBV, TRBD and TRBJ reference segments. The analysis was restricted to V-J combinations with a frequency above 0.0001, which together covered 98% to 99.2% of the repertoires. A TCS score was defined as the ratio between F50 (clonal expansion) and ExV (chaos), using BLOSUM62-based TCRdist between CDR3 peptides within each V-J. Welch's t-statistics and random forest reduced roughly 540 V-J features to 10 to 15, which were used in a naive Bayes classifier (R e1071). Sample size was not statistically predetermined, and investigators were not blinded to group allocation. The paper describes TCR Vbeta CDR3 sequencing of 140 or so peripheral blood samples, made up of 43 ophthalmopathy patients, approximately 76 hyperthyroidism patients and 17 progressor patients.

This clonotype was obtained from a man aged 18 to 30 with Graves disease. Donor details come from another sample of the same person, matched by shared clones. This material consisted of peripheral blood mononuclear cells (PBMCs), taken at new diagnosis, from a patient treated with antithyroid drugs. This chain is built from TRBV28 and TRBJ2-1, with 14 bases in between that match TRBD2. Here the CDR3 is given as CASSPGTSGSSFFNEQFF. The DNA reads as follows: TGTGCCAGCAGTCCAGGGACTAGCGGGAGCAGCTTCTTCAATGAGCAGTTCTTC.